This entry lists 4 T cell receptor beta chains sequenced from one sample in a study of technical replicates of blood from a handful of donors. The assay was immunoSEQ multiplex PCR, and TCRdb's table has in-frame clones only and misses some. In the table there are some 62,000 clones, about 88% of which are singletons. Sequencing was performed on PBMCs. The receptors shown here come from a human donor in good health. Some clones in this sample may be carry-over from other donors' samples.

V gene TRBV5-1 combines with J gene TRBJ2-1, with TRBD2 identical over 7 bases. Germline-derived CDR1 and CDR2 are SGHRS and YFSETQ. V was clipped by 1 base and J by 5 bases; unmatched bases: 12. The CDR3 runs to 17 residues. CDR3 amino acids: CASSLTLAWGGNNEQFF. For the CDR3, the DNA is TGCGCCAGCAGCTTGACACTAGCTTGGGGAGGGAACAATGAGCAGTTCTTC.

This clone appeared a single time. The V and J genes are TRBV4-2 and TRBJ2-7, with 10 bases aligning to TRBD2. The V segment lost 4 bases and the J segment 3 bases; nucleotides outside the gene matches: 12. The CDR3 sequence is 17 residues long. Germline V lookup: CDR1 LGHNA, CDR2 YNFKEQ. CDR3 nucleotide sequence: TGTGCCAGCAGCCTTCAATCCCGGTTAGCGGGGGGCTACGAGCAGTACTTC. Amino acid sequence: CASSLQSRLAGGYEQYF.

This chain links TRBV6-6 with TRBJ2-2; D gene ambiguous. V was clipped by 0 bases and J by 6 bases, with 5 bases between them. The CDR3 consists of 13 residues. The germline V gene has CDR1 MNHNY and CDR2 SVGAGI (reference sequence). In nucleotides, the CDR3 is TGTGCCAGCAGTTACTCAACGGCCGGGGAGCTGTTTTTT. It codes for CASSYSTAGELFF.

This clone was recorded only once. The chain couples TRBV5-1 to TRBJ1-3; D is possibly TRBD1 (5 bases). The V end lost 4 bases, the J end lost 0 bases, and 11 bases lay between the germline ends. There are 15 residues in the CDR3. Germline V gives CDR1 SGHRS, CDR2 YFSETQ. CDR3: CASSATGDSGNTIYF. The CDR3 coding sequence is TGCGCCAGCAGCGCTACAGGTGACTCTGGAAACACCATATATTTT.